This note documents a single TCR beta chain sequence. Its antigen is unidentified. Time point given: week 35, safety follow-up. Every vaccine dose comprised 300 ug of mutant IDH1 20-mer peptide plus topical imiquimod. Data came from immunoSEQ multiplex PCR; TCRdb stores just in-frame clones and leaves some out. The sample consists of under 50,000 clones, 88% of them appearing once. The data were obtained in a study of a mutant IDH1 vaccine in newly diagnosed glioma. Study-wide context: Former treatment meant radiotherapy, temozolomide, or both; the majority had gotten both. Participants attended visit V12, the safety follow-up, at week 35, and then attended visit V13 at week 47.

Study-wide findings and caveats: Of all patients, about 94% showed vaccine-induced immune responses. Pseudoprogression apparently tracked independently of changes in top peripheral T cell clonotypes.

The starting material was PBMCs, obtained from a glioma patient whose treatment included an IDH1 peptide vaccine. The sequence derives from a woman aged 40-49 years with glioma.

The CDR3 DNA reads TGTGCCAGCACGTATCAGGAGAGTAATCAGCCCCAGCATTTT. Residues: CASTYQESNQPQHF. J is TRBJ1-5 and V is TRBV2; no clear D gene. Germline V gene lookup returns CDR1 SNHLY and CDR2 FYNNEI. The CDR3 spans 14 residues. Trimming stripped 7 bases from V and 4 bases from J, with 14 bases between.